This entry lists 18 T cell receptor beta chains sequenced from one sample in a study of T-cell reconstitution after alpha-beta-depleted transplantation in children. Unique molecular identifiers tagged the TCRbeta library. TCRdb reanalysed the PCR reads using MiXCR and keeps one entry per CDR3 protein. Of about 510,000 distinct CDR3 sequences listed, over 10% were seen once; the top ten hold 13% to 15%. This specimen consisted of PBMCs, mostly from graft donor cells, obtained 180 days after TCRalphabeta/CD19-depleted stem cell transplant. These receptors all stem from a female patient aged 2-15 years who had a stem cell transplant for aplastic anemia, so the T cells may come from the graft donor.

This clonotype was counted only a few times. The gene calls are TRBV18 and TRBJ2-1; unclear D gene. The germline gives CDR1 KGHSH, CDR2 LQKENI. The CDR3 totals 13 residues. Trimming stripped 3 bases from V and 7 bases from J, with 10 bases between. For the CDR3, the DNA is TGTGCCAGCTCACCGTCAGAACGAAATGAGCAGTTCTTC. Protein: CASSPSERNEQFF.

This clonotype was detected only a few times. This chain connects TRBV28 to TRBJ2-1; TRBD2 matches 12 bases. The CDR3 length is 13 residues. CDR1 is MDHEN, CDR2 SYDVKM, per germline. V lost 7 bases to trimming and J lost 8 bases; unmatched junction nucleotides: 3. CDR3 amino acids: CASTSGRVDEQFF. Here the CDR3 DNA reads TGTGCCAGCACTAGCGGGAGGGTCGATGAGCAGTTCTTC.

This clonotype has only a few counts. This rearrangement joins TRBV6-5 to TRBJ1-5, with D maybe TRBD1 (6 bases). The CDR3 length is 15 residues. Per the germline V gene, CDR1 is MNHEY and CDR2 is SVGAGI. V lost 2 bases, J lost 6 bases, and 14 bases lay in between. The CDR3, as DNA: TGTGCCAGCAGTTACAGCTGGGGGGCTAGTCAGCCCCAGCATTTT. Amino acid sequence: CASSYSWGASQPQHF.

The chain recombines TRBV4-1 with TRBJ2-3, with 8 bases lining up with TRBD2. CDR1 and CDR2 (germline): MGHRA, YSYEKL. V shed 0 bases, J shed 5 bases, and the junction held 4 bases outside the gene matches. The CDR3 has 15 amino acids. CDR3 DNA sequence: TGCGCCAGCAGCCAAGATGGACGGGGGGGAGATACGCAGTATTTT. Its protein product is CASSQDGRGGDTQYF.

The rearrangement uses TRBV28 and TRBJ1-4, with TRBD1 matching 7 bases. Trimming took 7 bases from V and 8 from J; bases not matched to a gene: 4. The CDR3 totals 12 residues. The germline gives CDR1 MDHEN, CDR2 SYDVKM. The CDR3 DNA is TGTGCCAGCAAGCAGGGGGAGGAAAAACTGTTTTTT. This sequence encodes CASKQGEEKLFF. Full variable domain (remainder filled in from reference TRBV28 and TRBJ1-4): DVKVTQSSRYLVKRTGEKVFLECVQDMDHENMFWYRQDPGLGLRLIYFSYDVKMKEKGDIPEGYSVSREKKERFSLILESASTNQTSMYLCASKQGEEKLFFGSGTQLSVL.

The chain uses TRBV7-8 and TRBJ2-4; D unresolved. Germline V gene data show CDR1 as SGHVS and CDR2 as FQNEAQ. The V end lost 1 base, the J end lost 5 bases, and 9 bases lay between the germline ends. CDR3 length: 14 residues. In nucleotides, the CDR3 is TGTGCCAGCAGCTTAGTAGGGCCCGAAAACATTCAGTACTTC. Protein: CASSLVGPENIQYF.

The V gene is TRBV5-5, the J gene TRBJ2-7, with TRBD1 matching over 9 bases. V was pared by 0 bases and J by 4 bases, with 8 bases of the junction left unmatched. This CDR3 region has 16 residues. Germline V CDR1 and CDR2: SGHKS, YYEKEE (reference sequence). CDR3 loop: CASSLVVGTGLYEQYV. For the CDR3, the DNA is TGTGCCAGCAGCTTGGTGGTCGGGACAGGGCTTTACGAGCAGTACGTC.

This clonotype was seen more than once but under ten times. V gene TRBV14 combines with J gene TRBJ1-1; 8 bases fit TRBD1. The CDR3 contains 18 residues. Losses at the gene ends were 1 base for V and 0 bases for J; bases not matched to a gene: 10. Germline lookup yields CDR1 SGHDN and CDR2 FVKESK. CDR3 sequence reads: CASSQGPWTGSLNTEAFF. The CDR3 nucleotides read TGTGCCAGCAGCCAAGGACCCTGGACAGGGTCCCTGAACACTGAAGCTTTCTTT.

This clonotype was seen only a few times. The chain joins TRBV15 to TRBJ2-6; D could derive from TRBD1 or TRBD2 (5 bases each). Trimming removed 3 bases from V and 4 bases from J, with 16 bases in between. Germline V lookup: CDR1 LNHNV, CDR2 YYDKDF (reference sequence). The CDR3 contains 17 residues. For the CDR3, the DNA is TGTGCCACCAGCAGGATGTTGATGGGGGACGGGGCCAACGTCCTGACTTTC. This codes for CATSRMLMGDGANVLTF.

J is TRBJ1-2 and V is TRBV10-3, with 11 nucleotides matching TRBD1. Germline trimming cut 4 bases from V and 4 bases from J; bases unmatched to any gene: 5. Germline CDR1 ENHRY, CDR2 SYGVKD. This CDR3 has 15 amino acids. The CDR3 DNA reads TGTGCCATCAGTGCAAGAGGGACAGGGGGCTATGGCTACACCTTC. Amino acid sequence: CAISARGTGGYGYTF.

This clonotype was seen a few times. V is TRBV7-9 and J is TRBJ2-7; 10 bases agree with TRBD2. Germline assignment: CDR1 SEHNR and CDR2 FQNEAQ (reference sequence). Losses at the gene ends were 2 bases for V and 3 bases for J; bases not matched to a gene: 7. The CDR3 spans 16 residues. The CDR3 sequence is CASSLYSWTSGYEQYF. For the CDR3, the DNA is TGTGCCAGCAGCTTATACTCCTGGACTAGCGGCTACGAGCAGTACTTC.

The chain combines TRBV10-1 with TRBJ2-1, with TRBD2 matching over 10 bases. The trim removed 1 base at V and 8 bases at J, leaving 11 bases unmatched. Germline CDR1 is WNHNN and CDR2 is SYGVQD (reference sequence). CDR3 length: 17 amino acids. This CDR3 reads CASSEFPSGRGEHEQFF. CDR3 nucleotide sequence: TGCGCCAGCAGTGAGTTCCCTAGCGGGAGAGGTGAGCATGAGCAGTTCTTC.

The rearrangement links TRBV5-5 to TRBJ1-3; D gene ambiguous. V dropped 4 bases and J dropped 4 bases, with 9 bases sitting between them. This CDR3 has 13 amino acids. Germline lookup yields CDR1 SGHKS and CDR2 YYEKEE (reference sequence). The CDR3 region has the DNA TGTGCCAGCAGCCGGAGGTGGGGAAACACCATATATTTT. It encodes CASSRRWGNTIYF.

This clonotype was seen at least ten times. The chain joins TRBV12-3 or TRBV12-4 to TRBJ1-5; D is unclear. Trimming removed 3 bases at V and 2 bases at J, with 8 bases between. The CDR3 sequence is 14 residues long. CDR3 protein: CASSFLSGNQPQHF. In nucleotides, the CDR3 is TGTGCCAGCAGTTTTTTAAGCGGCAATCAGCCCCAGCATTTT.

The rearrangement joins TRBV14 to TRBJ2-3; 14 bases match TRBD2. Germline-derived CDR1 and CDR2 are SGHDN and FVKESK. The CDR3 loop spans 16 amino acids. V was clipped by 1 base and J by 4 bases; unmatched bases: 1. As DNA, the CDR3 is TGTGCCAGCAGCCAAGCGGGACTAGCGGGAGCAGATACGCAGTATTTT. Translating it yields CASSQAGLAGADTQYF. The full variable domain, in which reference TRBV14 and TRBJ2-3 provide the parts outside the CDR3, is EAGVTQFPSHSVIEKGQTVTLRCDPISGHDNLYWYRRVMGKEIKFLLHFVKESKQDESGMPNNRFLAERTGGTYSTLKVQPAELEDSGVYFCASSQAGLAGADTQYFGPGTRLTVL.

This clonotype was detected many times. The chain employs TRBV20-1 and TRBJ2-2; 12 bases match TRBD2. Germline CDR1 and CDR2: DFQATT and SNEGSKA (reference sequence). Unmatched junction bases numbered 9, after V lost 2 bases and J lost 5 bases. This CDR3 is built from 17 residues. This CDR3 is CSARRLAGVPGTGELFF. The DNA for the CDR3 is TGCAGTGCTAGACGACTAGCGGGAGTCCCCGGAACCGGGGAGCTGTTTTTT.

In this sample, this clonotype turned up many times. The V and J genes are TRBV9 and TRBJ1-2; 9 nucleotides agree with TRBD1. The length of the CDR3 is 13 residues. The ends lost 5 bases at V and 7 bases at J; junction bases unmatched: 6. The germline V gene encodes CDR1 SGDLS and CDR2 YYNGEE. The CDR3 DNA reads TGTGCCAGCAGTGGGGACAGGGCGTTTGGCTACACCTTC. It codes for CASSGDRAFGYTF.

With respect to this clonotype: This could be a read error, since a much larger clone is one nucleotide away. V and J are TRBV14 and TRBJ2-6; TRBD1 agrees at 7 bases. This CDR3 region has 18 residues. Germline CDR1 reads SGHDN; CDR2 reads FVKESK. J was trimmed by 0 bases and V by 3 bases; bases with no gene match: 8. This chain's CDR3 is CASSHRQGPGSGANVLTF. CDR3 DNA sequence: TGTGCCAGCAGCCACAGACAGGGCCCCGGCTCTGGGGCCAACGTCCTGACTTTC.